This T cell receptor beta chain was captured in a study of blood T cell repertoires in COVID-19. The CDR3 consists of 11 residues. The ends were cut back, 0 bases at V and 8 bases at J, with 3 bases in the middle. Germline CDR1 and CDR2: SGHDT and YYEEEE. Libraries were prepared by immunoSEQ multiplex PCR; TCRdb keeps only in-frame clonotypes and omits some of them. The sample has approximately 280,000 clones, around 91% seen once. V and J are TRBV5-6 and TRBJ2-1; D uncertain. The material sequenced was PBMCs or T cells enriched from blood (not recorded which). This receptor was identified in a woman aged 18-29 years with acute COVID-19. CDR3 residues: CASSLDYEQFF. The CDR3 DNA follows: TGTGCCAGCAGCTTGGACTATGAGCAGTTCTTC.